This T cell receptor (beta chain) appears in the sequencing data of a study of T cells in Graves' hyperthyroidism and ophthalmopathy (dated by TCRdb to between 2018 and 2021). Study-level background: Peripheral blood was collected at initial diagnosis, before any treatment. In about 6 Graves' hyperthyroidism patients, the study also compared T-cell repertoires from thyroid tissue with T-cell repertoires from blood. The paper reports TCR Vbeta CDR3 sequencing of some 140 peripheral blood samples: under 45 ophthalmopathy, 75 to 80 hyperthyroidism and around 17 progressor patients. The roughly 100 discovery patients were randomly divided into training and test sets at a 7:3 ratio. After sampling, hyperthyroidism patients received methimazole starting at 30 mg daily, and ophthalmopathy patients received high-dose intravenous methylprednisolone. Whether ophthalmopathy could be predicted prospectively was tested in an independent validation cohort made up of 18 to 20 hyperthyroidism patients plus 17 patients who later progressed to ophthalmopathy. A discovery cohort of about 95 patients, approximately 45 with Graves' ophthalmopathy and approximately 55 with stable Graves' hyperthyroidism, was used to find distinguishing TCR V-J signatures. Overall study outcomes, separate from this receptor: During validation, the model predicted progression to ophthalmopathy a median of approximately 6 months ahead of onset, with 70.59% sensitivity and 72% to 80% specificity. Most expanded thyroid clonotypes (frequency above 0.001) were also detected in blood, a finding suggesting that blood repertoires may reflect thyroid immune responses. Sample size was not statistically predetermined, and blinding of investigators to group allocation was not performed. A 13 V-J signature model separated ophthalmopathy from stable hyperthyroidism, with approximately 86% sensitivity and around 84% specificity in cross-validation and 80%/75% in testing.

Graves' hyperthyroidism was defined as stable when no progression to ophthalmopathy occurred over 18 months of follow-up. Hyperthyroidism patients were aged 18 to 65 years and newly diagnosed, with disease duration of less than 2 months. Patients with uncontrolled infections, other autoimmune diseases, pregnancy or lactation were excluded. Diagnoses were based on clinical symptoms, serum thyroxine and TRAb, thyroid ultrasound and orbital computed tomography. Ficoll-Paque density gradient centrifugation was used to isolate PBMCs from around 10 ml of fresh peripheral blood. Trizol reagent was used to extract total RNA, and RNA quality was then checked on an Agilent 2100 Bioanalyzer. Remarks on this clonotype: Its antigen remains undetermined. The input lacks base qualities; no much larger clone sits a single base away.

V is pared back by 2 bases and J by 5 bases, with 10 bases lying between the germline termini. The germline V gene provides CDR1 MGHRA and CDR2 YSYEKL. CDR3 length: 13 amino acids, cysteine to phenylalanine. The retained sequence is limited to the CDR3, 39 bases, with the frame set at the first base. The TCR beta CDR3 regions were amplified from the RNA transcripts. A first-round RT-PCR of the TCR CDR3 used the HTBI primer set with the Qiagen OneStep RT-PCR kit. The libraries were constructed in a second round of multiplex PCR and then size-selected and purified. The libraries were sequenced on an Illumina HiSeq2000 using paired-end 100 bp reads. Per the authors' processing: SOAPnuke was used to process the raw data, with reads discarded if the reads contained adapters or uncalled bases, had a mean Phred below 15, or lacked an exact constant-primer or identifier match. High-quality paired reads were merged using COPE v1.2.5, and each unique nucleotide sequence was defined as a clonotype. MiTCR v1.1 was used to align clonotypes to the IMGT TRBV, TRBD and TRBJ reference segments. The analysis was restricted to V-J combinations with a frequency above 0.0001, which together covered around 99% of the repertoires. A TCS score was defined as the ratio of F50 (clonal expansion) to E x V (chaos), with BLOSUM62-based TCRdist applied between CDR3 peptides within each V-J. Welch's t-statistics and random forest reduced around 550 V-J features to roughly 13, which were used in a naive Bayes classifier (R e1071). The Morisita-Horn index was used to measure how similar the thyroid and blood repertoires were. The public reads were run again by TCRdb, first through fastp at Q25 and then through MiXCR, and only productive beta chains were kept. Each CDR3 protein gets just one entry, which takes the most common genes and DNA from the rows behind it. TCRdb, not the authors, supplied the V and J calls. The table for this sample lists about 840,000 distinct CDR3 sequences; roughly 40% of them were counted only once. Together, the top ten hold 7.5% to 9.5% of the sample.

The V and J genes are TRBV4-1 and TRBJ2-7, with TRBD1 perhaps the D gene, on 6 matching bases. The source material was blood. The clonotype comes from a man aged 18 to 35 with Graves' hyperthyroidism. The DNA is as follows: TGCGCCAGCAGCCAAACAGGGTTGGACGAGCAGTACTTC. It translates to CASSQTGLDEQYF.